The rows below give T cell receptor beta chains drawn from one sample of a study of regulatory T cells in long-lasting Graves disease. TCRdb processed the multiplex PCR reads anew with MiXCR; each CDR3 protein has one entry. The sample lists roughly 470,000 distinct CDR3 sequences; about a fifth were seen once. The material sequenced was peripheral blood mononuclear cells (PBMCs), taken when the disease was refractory, from a patient treated with antithyroid drugs. These receptors all stem from a female donor with Graves disease. Each CDR3 is given with its conserved first and last residue. The order of the fields is V gene, clone size, J gene, CDR3 length, D gene, CDR3 DNA, CDR3 protein. A D gene is named only where the DNA matches it firmly. Only some rows state a clone size, as once, few, many or a class for expanded clones.

>TRBV6-2/TRBV6-3|NA|TRBJ1-1|15|NA
TGTGCCAGCAGTTACTCGGCACAGGGACTCCCTGAAGCTTTCTTT
CASSYSAQGLPEAFF
>TRBV3-1|many|TRBJ2-7|12|NA
TGTGCCAGCAGCCAACCTCCCTACGAGCAGTACTTC
CASSQPPYEQYF
>TRBV7-9|NA|TRBJ2-4|15|NA
TGTGCCAGCAGCTCACTTAGGGATCCCAAAAACATTCAGTACTTC
CASSSLRDPKNIQYF
>TRBV10-3|NA|TRBJ2-2|15|NA
TGTGCCATCAGTGCCCGGGACGGACACACCGGGGAGCTGTTTTTT
CAISARDGHTGELFF
>TRBV11-2|many|TRBJ2-7|16|TRBD2
TGTGCCAGCGGTCCAAGCCCCAGACTAGCGGCCTACGAGCAGTACTTC
CASGPSPRLAAYEQYF
>TRBV5-1|few|TRBJ1-1|15|NA
TGCGCCAGCAGCACAGGGAATTTAGGAAACACTGAAGCTTTCTTT
CASSTGNLGNTEAFF
>TRBV11-2|many|TRBJ2-7|16|TRBD1
TGTGCCAGCAGCTTAGATAAGGGGGCCGAGGGATACGAGCAGTACTTC
CASSLDKGAEGYEQYF
>TRBV7-8|many|TRBJ2-7|15|NA
TGTGCCAGCAGCCCCCAGACAATGAGCTCCTACGAGCAGTACTTC
CASSPQTMSSYEQYF
>TRBV6-1|many|TRBJ1-4|15|NA
TGTGCCAGCAGTGAATGGGACTCGCCGGAGGAAAAACTGTTTTTT
CASSEWDSPEEKLFF
>TRBV7-6|few|TRBJ2-7|18|NA
TGTGCCAGCAGCTTAGCGGGTCTCTCCCCGGGGAACTCCTACGAGCAGTACTTC
CASSLAGLSPGNSYEQYF
>TRBV28|many|TRBJ2-7|16|TRBD1
TGTGCCAGCAGTTTAGCGGACAGGGGGTTTTCCTACGAGCAGTACTTC
CASSLADRGFSYEQYF
>TRBV29-1|NA|TRBJ1-1|13|NA
TGCAGCGTTGTTGGCACCATGGTCACTGAAGCTTTCTTT
CSVVGTMVTEAFF
>TRBV28|many|TRBJ2-5|11|NA
TGTGCCAGCAGTAACCAGGGGTCCCAGTACTTC
CASSNQGSQYF
>TRBV30|NA|TRBJ1-1|14|NA
TGTGCCTGGGGTAGAGAGCACTTGAACACTGAAGCTTTCTTT
CAWGREHLNTEAFF
>TRBV7-8|many|TRBJ2-7|16|NA
TGTGCCAGCAGCTTATATCGGCGCGGATTTTACTACGAGCAGTACTTC
CASSLYRRGFYYEQYF
>TRBV16|NA|TRBJ1-5|16|NA
TGTGCCAGCAACCAATCTGTTCCAGGGGTTAATCAGCCCCAGCATTTT
CASNQSVPGVNQPQHF
>TRBV10-3|NA|TRBJ2-7|19|TRBD2
TGTGCCATCAGTGGACCCCGAGGGGCTAGCGGGAGGGCCCGGAGCGAGCAGTACTTC
CAISGPRGASGRARSEQYF
>TRBV7-6|NA|TRBJ2-2|13|NA
TGTGCCAGCAGCTTCTCGGCGGCCGGGGAGCTGTTTTTT
CASSFSAAGELFF
>TRBV18|many|TRBJ2-5|14|TRBD2
TGTGCCAGCTCACCAACGGGAGGGAGAGAGACCCAGTACTTC
CASSPTGGRETQYF
>TRBV2|many|TRBJ1-1|13|NA
TGTGCCAGCAGTGAATCGGTGAACACTGAAGCTTTCTTT
CASSESVNTEAFF
>TRBV7-9|few|TRBJ2-7|14|NA
TGTGCCAGCAGCCTCACAATGGACGGCCCGGAGCAGTACTTC
CASSLTMDGPEQYF
>TRBV28|many|TRBJ2-7|15|NA
TGTGCCAGCAGGCCCTGGACAGCGCTTGTCTCGGAGCAGTACTTC
CASRPWTALVSEQYF
>TRBV3-1|many|TRBJ1-2|14|NA
TGTGCCAGCAGCCCTAGTCCCGGAGGAGGTATCTACACCTTC
CASSPSPGGGIYTF
>TRBV28|many|TRBJ1-4|16|TRBD1
TGTGCCAGCAGTTTCGTGGGACAGGGCGTTTTTGAAAAACTGTTTTTT
CASSFVGQGVFEKLFF
>TRBV19|few|TRBJ2-2|15|TRBD2
TGTGCCAGTAGTGGCGGGAGGATTAGCACCGGGGAGCTGTTTTTT
CASSGGRISTGELFF
>TRBV20-1|many|TRBJ2-7|14|NA
TGCAGTGCTACCCGGCTAGCCCAGAGCTACGAGCAGTACTTC
CSATRLAQSYEQYF
>TRBV30|NA|TRBJ1-2|12|NA
TGTGCCTGGAGTAACCAGACAGTCGGCTACACCTTC
CAWSNQTVGYTF
>TRBV24-1|few|TRBJ2-4|20|NA
TGTGCCACCAGTGATTATAGACAGACAGGTAAAAGACTGGCCAAAAACATTCAGTACTTC
CATSDYRQTGKRLAKNIQYF
>TRBV28|many|TRBJ1-5|14|NA
TGTGCCAGCAGGCCTGGGGCCGAGGGTCAGCCCCAGCATTTT
CASRPGAEGQPQHF
>TRBV2|many|TRBJ1-1|12|NA
TGTGCCAGCAGGGAAACGACAGGCGAAGCTTTCTTT
CASRETTGEAFF
>TRBV28|many|TRBJ1-5|19|TRBD1
TGTGCCAGCAGTCTCTTAGGACAGGGGACGGTGCGGGGCAATCAGCCCCAGCATTTT
CASSLLGQGTVRGNQPQHF
>TRBV9|few|TRBJ1-4|17|TRBD1
TGTGCCAGCAGCGTAGATACAGGGGCGGCAACTAATGAAAAACTGTTTTTT
CASSVDTGAATNEKLFF
>TRBV11-1|NA|TRBJ2-3|13|TRBD1
TGTGCCAGCACCTGGGACAGCACGTATACGCAGTATTTT
CASTWDSTYTQYF